A single sample gave rise to the 22 T cell receptor beta chains below, sequenced in a study of Ad26.COV2.S vaccination and SARS-CoV-2 variants. TCRdb's table, derived via immunoSEQ multiplex PCR, lists solely in-frame clones and lacks some. The sample records about 420,000 clones, roughly 90% being singletons. Treatment: roughly 19 received Ad26.COV2.S at low or high dose, single or two shots; 5 received placebo; per-sample allocation not given. The samples date from day 63 after the first vaccine or placebo injection. The sample here was peripheral blood, taken in a trial of Ad26.COV2.S vaccine versus placebo. Receptors were obtained from a person between 18 and 59 years old who received the Ad26.COV2.S COVID-19 vaccine or a placebo.

The chain couples TRBV4-1 to TRBJ2-1; either TRBD1 or TRBD2 may supply D (5 bases each). The V and J ends lost 0 bases and 8 bases respectively, with 14 bases between them. The CDR3 consists of 15 residues. The germline CDR1 and CDR2 sequences are MGHRA and YSYEKL. CDR3 bases: TGCGCCAGCAGCCAAGATTGGGGGACCCTCTATGAGCAGTTCTTC. Its translation: CASSQDWGTLYEQFF.

The chain joins TRBV6-5 to TRBJ2-7; the D is unclear. CDR1 is MNHEY and CDR2 is SVGAGI in the germline V gene. V was trimmed by 5 bases and J by 4 bases, leaving 6 bases between them. The CDR3 spans 11 residues. In nucleotides, the CDR3 is TGTGCCAGCAGTCGAAATTACGAGCAGTACTTC. Protein sequence: CASSRNYEQYF.

V and J are TRBV4-3 and TRBJ2-7; tentative D call: TRBD2 (5 bases). The germline V gene encodes CDR1 LGHNA and CDR2 YSLEER. Trimming stripped 0 bases from V and 12 bases from J, with 21 bases between. CDR3 length: 15 amino acids. CDR3 sequence: CASSQDLASLEGLYF. The DNA of the CDR3 is TGCGCCAGCAGCCAAGATCTCGCGTCCCTCGAGGGTTTGTACTTC.

The chain employs TRBV9 and TRBJ2-5, with a weak D call TRBD1 (6 bases). Germline V CDR1 and CDR2: SGDLS, YYNGEE. V lost 3 bases, J lost 3 bases, and 15 bases lay in between. The CDR3 has 15 amino acids. The CDR3 DNA follows: TGTGCCAGCAGCGCGGGGTTTCACAGGGAAGAGACCCAGTACTTC. It specifies CASSAGFHREETQYF.

V usage is TRBV5-6 and J usage is TRBJ2-1; TRBD1 matches at 7 bases. J was trimmed by 4 bases and V by 1 base; bases with no gene match: 8. Germline loops: CDR1 SGHDT, CDR2 YYEEEE. The CDR3 sequence is 16 residues long. The CDR3 DNA reads as TGTGCCAGCAGCTTGTACCCGGACAGGACTTACAATGAGCAGTTCTTC. It translates to CASSLYPDRTYNEQFF.

The J gene is TRBJ1-6, the V gene TRBV28, with 10 bases lining up with TRBD1. The V segment lost 7 bases and the J segment 10 bases; nucleotides outside the gene matches: 7. The V gene's germline CDR1 is MDHEN and CDR2 SYDVKM. This CDR3 has 14 residues. CDR3 region: CASTQGQGSSPLHF. The CDR3 DNA reads TGTGCCAGCACCCAGGGACAGGGGTCCTCACCCCTCCACTTT.

The rearrangement links TRBV28 to TRBJ1-6, with 8 bases matching TRBD1. Germline lookup yields CDR1 MDHEN and CDR2 SYDVKM. J was trimmed by 7 bases and V by 8 bases; bases with no gene match: 7. The CDR3 is made up of 14 amino acids. The CDR3 bases are TGTGCCAGCGACCGACAGGGGAGGAATTCACCCCTCCACTTT. It translates to CASDRQGRNSPLHF.

The chain links TRBV5-6 to TRBJ2-2; TRBD2 agrees at 7 bases. The V gene end was trimmed by 4 bases and the J gene end by 0 bases; junction bases not matched to a gene: 12. The CDR3 runs to 18 residues. Looked up from germline, CDR1 is SGHDT and CDR2 is YYEEEE. CDR3: CASSRFRGDLANTGELFF. As DNA, the CDR3 is TGTGCCAGCAGCCGCTTCCGGGGGGACCTCGCGAACACCGGGGAGCTGTTTTTT.

This clone was counted between two and nine times. J is TRBJ1-2 and V is TRBV6-5; D gene ambiguous. The CDR3 is made up of 15 amino acids. The V gene's germline CDR1 is MNHEY and CDR2 SVGAGI. V shed 0 bases and J shed 4 bases, with 12 bases lying between them. The CDR3 DNA follows: TGTGCCAGCAGTTACTCGCCGGGGTCGGCCTATGGCTACACCTTC. This gives the protein CASSYSPGSAYGYTF.

The CDR3, as DNA: TGTGCCTGGAGTAGGGGGGGGGACGCGACCCAGTACTTC. It specifies CAWSRGGDATQYF. V usage is TRBV30 and J usage is TRBJ2-5; D might be TRBD2 (7 bases). Germline V lookup: CDR1 GTSNPN, CDR2 SVGIG (reference sequence). The ends were cut back, 2 bases at V and 7 bases at J, with 14 bases in the middle. The CDR3 spans 13 residues.

V usage is TRBV2 and J usage is TRBJ2-1; D ambiguous. Trimming took 2 bases from V and 8 from J, leaving 7 bases between them. The CDR3 is made up of 12 amino acids. Germline V gives CDR1 SNHLY, CDR2 FYNNEI. The CDR3 here is CASSERAYEQFF. DNA for the CDR3: TGTGCCAGCAGTGAACGAGCCTATGAGCAGTTCTTC.

V gene TRBV11-2 combines with J gene TRBJ1-1; D is undetermined. Germline loops: CDR1 SGHAT, CDR2 FQNNGV. Trimming removed 5 bases at V and 3 bases at J, with 13 bases between. The length of the CDR3 is 14 residues. The CDR3 spells CASSVNPTDTEAFF. The CDR3 DNA reads as TGTGCCAGCAGCGTTAATCCCACCGACACTGAAGCTTTCTTT.

The chain has TRBV5-4 and TRBJ1-2; tentative D call: TRBD1 (5 bases). V lost 7 bases to trimming and J lost 7 bases, with 20 bases between them. CDR3 length equals 14 residues. The germline V gene encodes CDR1 SGHNT and CDR2 YYREEE (reference sequence). CDR3 sequence (DNA): TGTGCCAGCGCCCAGGGTAGGGCTTCGAGTGGCTACACCTTC. This encodes CASAQGRASSGYTF.

The J gene is TRBJ2-5, the V gene TRBV2, with D perhaps matching TRBD1 or TRBD2 (5 bases each). Germline V gene sequence: CDR1 SNHLY, CDR2 FYNNEI. The V end was cut by 6 bases, the J end by 9 bases, with 11 bases between. The CDR3 spans 11 residues. The CDR3 region is CASRGEISQYF. The CDR3 coding sequence is TGTGCCAGCAGGGGGGAGATATCCCAGTACTTC.

The chain carries TRBV10-3 and TRBJ1-3; 7 bases are shared with TRBD1. Per germline, CDR1 ENHRY and CDR2 SYGVKD. The V segment lost 4 bases and the J segment 2 bases; nucleotides outside the gene matches: 2. The CDR3 is 14 residues long. As DNA, the CDR3 is TGTGCCATCAGTGGGACAGGAGCTGGAAACACCATATATTTT. Its protein is CAISGTGAGNTIYF.

The J gene is TRBJ2-3, the V gene TRBV27, with D tentatively TRBD2 (6 bases). The germline V gene has CDR1 MNHEY and CDR2 SMNVEV (reference sequence). The CDR3 totals 15 residues. The ends were cut back, 4 bases at V and 1 base at J, with 12 bases in the middle. The DNA of the CDR3 is TGTGCCAGCAGTTATGCGGGGTTGGGCACAGATACGCAGTATTTT. Encoded protein: CASSYAGLGTDTQYF.

This clone came up once. The gene calls are TRBV28 and TRBJ1-1; 8 bases align to TRBD1. CDR1 and CDR2 (germline): MDHEN, SYDVKM. The ends lost 9 bases at V and 4 bases at J; junction bases unmatched: 7. This CDR3 contains 13 residues. The chain's CDR3 is CASGQGSGTEAFF. CDR3 nucleotide sequence: TGTGCCAGTGGACAGGGCTCAGGCACTGAAGCTTTCTTT.

V is TRBV5-4 and J is TRBJ2-7; a weak D match, TRBD1 (7 bases). CDR3 length equals 15 residues. The V gene lost 0 bases and the J gene lost 5 bases, with 15 bases spanning the gap. Germline V gene lookup returns CDR1 SGHNT and CDR2 YYREEE (reference sequence). CDR3 protein: CASSLAGGSMDEQYF. The CDR3 region has the DNA TGTGCCAGCAGCTTGGCAGGGGGGTCTATGGACGAGCAGTACTTC.

This sequence joins TRBV6-2 or TRBV6-3 and TRBJ1-5; D is unresolved. The CDR3 has 12 residues. Trimming took 2 bases from V and 9 from J, leaving 8 bases between them. The germline gives CDR1 MNHEY, CDR2 SVGEGT. The DNA of the CDR3 is TGTGCCAGCAGTTACCGACCCCCGCCCCAGCATTTT. Its protein is CASSYRPPPQHF.

This chain connects TRBV13 to TRBJ2-5; D gene ambiguous. The CDR3 contains 14 residues. The germline CDR1 and CDR2 sequences are PRHDT and FYEKMQ (reference sequence). V dropped 0 bases and J dropped 5 bases, with 10 bases sitting between them. The CDR3 DNA sequence: TGTGCCAGCAGCTTAGGCCGTGTGCTGGAGACCCAGTACTTC. Translating gives CASSLGRVLETQYF.

The chain is built from TRBV3-1 (or the pseudogene TRBV3-2) and TRBJ2-5, with 10 bases lining up with TRBD2. The J segment lost 4 bases and the V segment lost 1 base, leaving 6 bases of the junction unmatched. The CDR3 extends over 16 amino acids. CDR1 is LGHDT, CDR2 YNNKEL, per germline (reference sequence). The CDR3 region has the DNA TGTGCCAGCAGCCAAGGGAAAGCGGGGGGGATAGAGACCCAGTACTTC. As protein: CASSQGKAGGIETQYF.

The chain employs TRBV10-3 and TRBJ2-1, with D possibly being TRBD1 (6 bases). The germline V gene has CDR1 ENHRY and CDR2 SYGVKD. This CDR3 contains 13 residues. Trimming took 10 bases from V and 10 from J, leaving 20 bases between them. CDR3 protein: CATRDTKSYEQFF. The CDR3 DNA reads TGTGCCACCCGGGACACAAAGTCATACGAGCAGTTCTTC.